This T cell receptor beta chain came from a study of cytomegalovirus exposure and HLA in healthy donors. 60 Vbeta and 13 Jbeta primers were used in PCR. Repertoires were generated with immunoSEQ multiplex PCR, while TCRdb's copy carries only in-frame clones and drops some. The sample carries 100,000 to 120,000 clones, around 85% recorded once. This TCR was sampled from a man aged 30-40 years in good health and CMV-seropositive. Sequenced input: PBMCs.

CDR3 protein: CASSFLAGGLYF. The DNA for the CDR3 is TGTGCCAGCAGTTTCTTAGCGGGGGGCCTGTATTTT. The V and J genes are TRBV27 and TRBJ2-3, with 10 bases fitting TRBD2. V shed 3 bases and J 14 bases; nucleotides not matched to a gene: 5. This CDR3 has 12 amino acids. Per the germline V gene, CDR1 is MNHEY and CDR2 is SMNVEV (reference sequence).